A selection of T cell receptor beta chains follows, all from one sample in a study of cytomegalovirus exposure and HLA in healthy donors. TCRdb's copy holds only in-frame clones and misses some; the assay was immunoSEQ multiplex PCR. The data contain 120,000 to 150,000 clones, about 85% of them seen just once; the ten biggest clones take up 2% to 2.5%. The sample comprised PBMCs. The source is a boy between 2 and 10 years old in good health and CMV-seronegative. CDR3s include the opening cysteine and the closing phenylalanine or tryptophan. A D gene is named only where the DNA matches it firmly. Some rows mark clone size as missing; the rest say once, few, many or name a class of expanded clone.

v_call: TRBV19; d_call: TRBD1; clone_size: -; cdr3_length: 14; j_call: TRBJ2-1; cdr3_aa: CASISGTGVNEQFF; cdr3_nt: TGTGCCAGTATCTCCGGGACAGGGGTTAATGAGCAGTTCTTC
v_call: TRBV5-5; d_call: -; clone_size: -; cdr3_length: 16; j_call: TRBJ1-2; cdr3_aa: CASSLDPNLTGFGYTF; cdr3_nt: TGTGCCAGCAGCTTGGACCCCAATCTTACAGGTTTTGGCTACACCTTC
v_call: TRBV27; d_call: -; clone_size: -; cdr3_length: 13; j_call: TRBJ2-7; cdr3_aa: CASTDGRSYEQYF; cdr3_nt: TGTGCCAGCACGGATGGGCGCTCCTACGAGCAGTACTTC
v_call: TRBV6-4; d_call: TRBD2; clone_size: few; cdr3_length: 16; j_call: TRBJ2-3; cdr3_aa: CASSQTSGGAEDTQYF; cdr3_nt: TGTGCCAGCAGCCAGACTAGCGGGGGGGCCGAGGATACGCAGTATTTT
v_call: TRBV7-2; d_call: -; clone_size: -; cdr3_length: 16; j_call: TRBJ2-3; cdr3_aa: CASSLQGYGSTDTQYF; cdr3_nt: TGTGCCAGCAGCTTACAGGGGTACGGGAGCACAGATACGCAGTATTTT
v_call: TRBV4-1; d_call: -; clone_size: -; cdr3_length: 18; j_call: TRBJ2-7; cdr3_aa: CASSQGSSAGRHSYEQYF; cdr3_nt: TGCGCCAGCAGCCAAGGAAGTTCGGCGGGGCGACACTCCTACGAGCAGTACTTC
v_call: TRBV5-6; d_call: TRBD2; clone_size: -; cdr3_length: 16; j_call: TRBJ2-3; cdr3_aa: CASSSRASGIGDTQYF; cdr3_nt: TGTGCCAGCAGCTCACGGGCTAGCGGGATCGGGGATACGCAGTATTTT
v_call: TRBV10-1; d_call: -; clone_size: -; cdr3_length: 12; j_call: TRBJ2-7; cdr3_aa: CASPRTSYEQYF; cdr3_nt: TGCGCCAGCCCTCGGACTTCCTACGAGCAGTACTTC
v_call: TRBV7-2; d_call: TRBD1; clone_size: -; cdr3_length: 17; j_call: TRBJ2-5; cdr3_aa: CASSLVVSRGYQETQYF; cdr3_nt: TGTGCCAGCAGCTTAGTCGTTTCCAGGGGGTACCAAGAGACCCAGTACTTC
v_call: TRBV6-6; d_call: TRBD1; clone_size: -; cdr3_length: 14; j_call: TRBJ1-3; cdr3_aa: CASSYTTGGNTIYF; cdr3_nt: TGTGCCAGCAGTTACACGACAGGGGGAAACACCATATATTTT
v_call: TRBV5-1; d_call: TRBD2; clone_size: -; cdr3_length: 18; j_call: TRBJ2-1; cdr3_aa: CASSLGLLVQRETDEQFF; cdr3_nt: TGCGCCAGCAGCTTGGGTCTTTTGGTCCAGCGGGAGACTGATGAGCAGTTCTTC
v_call: TRBV11-2; d_call: -; clone_size: -; cdr3_length: 12; j_call: TRBJ1-2; cdr3_aa: CASSLVTRGYTF; cdr3_nt: TGTGCCAGCAGCTTAGTTACGAGAGGCTACACCTTC
v_call: TRBV20-1; d_call: -; clone_size: -; cdr3_length: 11; j_call: TRBJ1-1; cdr3_aa: CSARGNTEAFF; cdr3_nt: TGCAGTGCCAGGGGGAACACTGAAGCTTTCTTT
v_call: TRBV5-8; d_call: -; clone_size: once; cdr3_length: 17; j_call: TRBJ1-1; cdr3_aa: CASSLDSRIDRYTEAFF; cdr3_nt: TGTGCCAGCAGCTTGGATAGCCGAATAGACAGATACACTGAAGCTTTCTTT
v_call: TRBV20-1; d_call: -; clone_size: -; cdr3_length: 10; j_call: TRBJ2-5; cdr3_aa: CSLARETQYF; cdr3_nt: TGCAGTCTGGCCAGGGAGACCCAGTACTTC
v_call: TRBV6-5; d_call: TRBD1; clone_size: -; cdr3_length: 15; j_call: TRBJ2-1; cdr3_aa: CASRPGQGAGGEQFF; cdr3_nt: TGTGCCAGCAGACCGGGACAGGGGGCCGGGGGTGAGCAGTTCTTC
v_call: TRBV7-9; d_call: TRBD1; clone_size: -; cdr3_length: 18; j_call: TRBJ2-3; cdr3_aa: CASSFPSRDRYGSDTQYF; cdr3_nt: TGTGCCAGCAGTTTCCCTTCCCGGGACAGGTATGGATCAGATACGCAGTATTTT
v_call: TRBV20-1; d_call: TRBD1; clone_size: -; cdr3_length: 11; j_call: TRBJ1-1; cdr3_aa: CSASRTGSAFF; cdr3_nt: TGCAGTGCCTCAAGGACAGGCTCGGCTTTCTTT
v_call: TRBV5-6; d_call: -; clone_size: -; cdr3_length: 13; j_call: TRBJ1-2; cdr3_aa: CASSIGTLYGYTF; cdr3_nt: TGTGCCAGCAGCATCGGGACACTCTATGGCTACACCTTC
v_call: TRBV18; d_call: -; clone_size: -; cdr3_length: 16; j_call: TRBJ1-6; cdr3_aa: CASSPYAGADKTPLHF; cdr3_nt: TGTGCCAGCTCACCCTATGCTGGGGCAGATAAGACACCCCTCCACTTT
v_call: TRBV21-1; d_call: -; clone_size: -; cdr3_length: 21; j_call: TRBJ1-5; cdr3_aa: CASSPQTFRPVISYSNQPQHF; cdr3_nt: TGTGCCAGCAGCCCACAGACGTTCAGGCCCGTAATATCGTATAGCAATCAGCCCCAGCATTTT
v_call: TRBV2; d_call: TRBD1; clone_size: once; cdr3_length: 15; j_call: TRBJ1-4; cdr3_aa: CASSSRTGYNEKLFF; cdr3_nt: TGTGCCAGCAGTTCACGGACAGGATATAATGAAAAACTGTTTTTT
v_call: TRBV5-1; d_call: -; clone_size: -; cdr3_length: 15; j_call: TRBJ2-5; cdr3_aa: CASSLDGTSRETQYF; cdr3_nt: TGCGCCAGCAGCTTAGACGGGACATCTAGGGAGACCCAGTACTTC
v_call: TRBV25-1; d_call: -; clone_size: -; cdr3_length: 12; j_call: TRBJ1-1; cdr3_aa: CASGRGDTEAFF; cdr3_nt: TGTGCCAGCGGGAGGGGGGACACTGAAGCTTTCTTT
v_call: TRBV6-5; d_call: -; clone_size: -; cdr3_length: 13; j_call: TRBJ2-7; cdr3_aa: CASHRGRSGEQYF; cdr3_nt: TGTGCCAGTCATCGCGGGCGATCGGGGGAGCAGTACTTC
v_call: TRBV5-1; d_call: -; clone_size: -; cdr3_length: 13; j_call: TRBJ2-3; cdr3_aa: CASSLAGEDTQYF; cdr3_nt: TGCGCCAGCAGCTTGGCGGGGGAAGATACGCAGTATTTT
v_call: TRBV30; d_call: -; clone_size: few; cdr3_length: 14; j_call: TRBJ1-1; cdr3_aa: CAWRATGRATEAFF; cdr3_nt: TGTGCCTGGAGAGCCACAGGGCGGGCCACTGAAGCTTTCTTT
v_call: TRBV4-3; d_call: TRBD2; clone_size: once; cdr3_length: 16; j_call: TRBJ2-1; cdr3_aa: CASSQDLSGSGSEQFF; cdr3_nt: TGCGCCAGCAGCCAAGATCTGAGCGGGAGCGGCTCTGAGCAGTTCTTC
v_call: TRBV29-1; d_call: -; clone_size: -; cdr3_length: 13; j_call: TRBJ2-7; cdr3_aa: CSVEVMGSYEQYF; cdr3_nt: TGCAGCGTTGAGGTTATGGGCAGCTACGAGCAGTACTTC
v_call: TRBV19; d_call: -; clone_size: -; cdr3_length: 14; j_call: TRBJ1-1; cdr3_aa: CASSRGTPNTEAFF; cdr3_nt: TGTGCCAGTAGTCGGGGGACCCCGAACACTGAAGCTTTCTTT
v_call: TRBV27; d_call: -; clone_size: once; cdr3_length: 15; j_call: TRBJ1-6; cdr3_aa: CASSLWAGNNSPLHF; cdr3_nt: TGTGCCAGCAGTTTATGGGCCGGAAATAATTCACCCCTCCACTTT
v_call: TRBV10-1; d_call: -; clone_size: -; cdr3_length: 11; j_call: TRBJ1-1; cdr3_aa: CASTLSTEAFF; cdr3_nt: TGCGCCAGCACCTTGAGCACTGAAGCTTTCTTT
v_call: TRBV6-4; d_call: TRBD1; clone_size: -; cdr3_length: 16; j_call: TRBJ2-2; cdr3_aa: CASSEQGARNTGELFF; cdr3_nt: TGTGCCAGCAGTGAACAGGGGGCGCGGAACACCGGGGAGCTGTTTTTT
v_call: TRBV7-6; d_call: -; clone_size: -; cdr3_length: 13; j_call: TRBJ1-5; cdr3_aa: CASSLSGNQPQHF; cdr3_nt: TGTGCCAGCAGCTTATCCGGCAATCAGCCCCAGCATTTT
v_call: TRBV7-2; d_call: TRBD2; clone_size: -; cdr3_length: 11; j_call: TRBJ2-5; cdr3_aa: CASMGGETQYF; cdr3_nt: TGTGCCAGTATGGGGGGGGAGACCCAGTACTTC
v_call: TRBV14; d_call: TRBD1; clone_size: few; cdr3_length: 16; j_call: TRBJ2-5; cdr3_aa: CASSQVPGGITETQYF; cdr3_nt: TGTGCCAGCAGCCAAGTACCAGGGGGCATAACCGAGACCCAGTACTTC
v_call: TRBV7-2; d_call: TRBD1; clone_size: -; cdr3_length: 15; j_call: TRBJ2-3; cdr3_aa: CASSLRGLSTDTQYF; cdr3_nt: TGTGCCAGCAGCTTAAGGGGGCTAAGCACAGATACGCAGTATTTT
v_call: TRBV11-2; d_call: -; clone_size: -; cdr3_length: 19; j_call: TRBJ1-1; cdr3_aa: CASSLDSGALWQANTEAFF; cdr3_nt: TGTGCCAGCAGCTTAGACTCAGGGGCCCTTTGGCAGGCGAACACTGAAGCTTTCTTT
v_call: TRBV6-1; d_call: TRBD1; clone_size: -; cdr3_length: 13; j_call: TRBJ1-2; cdr3_aa: CASSAQGDYGYTF; cdr3_nt: TGTGCCAGCAGTGCCCAGGGGGACTATGGCTACACCTTC
v_call: TRBV4-2; d_call: TRBD2; clone_size: -; cdr3_length: 14; j_call: TRBJ2-1; cdr3_aa: CASSQVLAGVEQFF; cdr3_nt: TGTGCCAGCAGCCAAGTACTAGCGGGAGTGGAGCAGTTCTTC
v_call: TRBV6-6; d_call: -; clone_size: -; cdr3_length: 14; j_call: TRBJ2-1; cdr3_aa: CASSYSSDWDEQFF; cdr3_nt: TGTGCCAGCAGTTACTCGAGTGACTGGGATGAGCAGTTCTTC
v_call: TRBV7-2; d_call: TRBD1; clone_size: -; cdr3_length: 14; j_call: TRBJ1-1; cdr3_aa: CASSFQGAGTEAFF; cdr3_nt: TGTGCCAGCAGCTTCCAGGGGGCGGGCACTGAAGCTTTCTTT
v_call: TRBV6-5; d_call: -; clone_size: -; cdr3_length: 14; j_call: TRBJ2-7; cdr3_aa: CASSYSGQGDEQYF; cdr3_nt: TGTGCCAGCAGTTACTCGGGTCAAGGGGACGAGCAGTACTTC
v_call: TRBV9; d_call: -; clone_size: -; cdr3_length: 16; j_call: TRBJ1-1; cdr3_aa: CASSPAGRQWITEAFF; cdr3_nt: TGTGCCAGCAGCCCCGCAGGTCGGCAGTGGATCACTGAAGCTTTCTTT
v_call: TRBV29-1; d_call: -; clone_size: once; cdr3_length: 13; j_call: TRBJ1-4; cdr3_aa: CSVEGGRNEKLFF; cdr3_nt: TGCAGCGTTGAAGGCGGGAGAAATGAAAAACTGTTTTTT
v_call: TRBV27; d_call: TRBD1; clone_size: -; cdr3_length: 14; j_call: TRBJ2-1; cdr3_aa: CASSSGTGGNEQFF; cdr3_nt: TGTGCCAGCAGTTCTGGGACAGGGGGAAATGAGCAGTTCTTC